A selection of T cell receptor beta chains follows, all from one sample in a study of untreated major depressive disorder. Clones were read by immunoSEQ multiplex PCR, and TCRdb kept only the in-frame ones, dropping some. The sample lists 20,000 to 25,000 clones; around 87% were seen once. What was sequenced was CD4+ T cells from PBMCs. These receptors originate from a woman aged 30 to 39 in good health. The CDR3 runs from the conserved cysteine through the conserved F or W. D genes are given only for firm matches. Not every row has a clone size; where given, it reads once, few, many or a size class.

d_call,clone_size,v_call,cdr3_length,j_call,cdr3_aa,cdr3_nt
TRBD2,.,TRBV10-3,16,TRBJ2-2,CAISGSGGPITGELFF,TGTGCCATCAGCGGTAGCGGGGGGCCGATCACCGGGGAGCTGTTTTTT
.,.,TRBV6-1,14,TRBJ2-2,CASTSGWRTGELFF,TGTGCCAGCACGTCGGGGTGGAGGACCGGGGAGCTGTTTTTT
.,.,TRBV18,15,TRBJ2-4,CASSPSVGGWSIQYF,TGTGCCAGCTCACCAAGTGTAGGGGGTTGGAGCATTCAGTACTTC
TRBD1,once,TRBV11-3,13,TRBJ1-1,CASSWGTDTEAFF,TGTGCCAGCAGCTGGGGGACAGACACTGAAGCTTTCTTT
.,.,TRBV28,15,TRBJ2-7,CASSLPNGHDYEQYF,TGTGCCAGCAGTCTCCCTAACGGGCATGACTACGAGCAGTACTTC
TRBD1,.,TRBV5-4,14,TRBJ2-5,CASSPTGVEETQYF,TGTGCCAGCAGCCCAACAGGGGTGGAGGAGACCCAGTACTTC
.,.,TRBV7-9,13,TRBJ1-1,CASSHDGKTEAFF,TGTGCCAGCAGCCATGACGGTAAGACTGAAGCTTTCTTT
.,once,TRBV5-6,11,TRBJ1-2,CASSSRWGYTF,TGTGCCAGCAGCTCCAGATGGGGTTACACCTTC
.,.,TRBV7-6,13,TRBJ2-1,CASSLGIYNEQFF,TGTGCCAGCAGCCTCGGGATCTACAATGAGCAGTTCTTC
.,once,TRBV29-1,13,TRBJ1-2,CSVEGAGDYGYTF,TGCAGCGTTGAAGGGGCAGGGGACTATGGCTACACCTTC
.,.,TRBV6-5,14,TRBJ1-2,CASSYRGSGRGYTF,TGTGCCAGCAGTTACCGGGGGTCAGGGCGAGGCTACACCTTC
.,.,TRBV6-5,15,TRBJ1-1,CASRPRRSAATEAFF,TGTGCCAGCAGGCCCCGGAGGAGTGCGGCCACTGAAGCTTTCTTT
TRBD1,.,TRBV5-1,16,TRBJ2-1,CASSLAPGQEYNEQFF,TGCGCCAGCAGCTTGGCTCCGGGACAGGAGTACAATGAGCAGTTCTTC
.,.,TRBV7-9,13,TRBJ1-2,CASSLMVGGIYTF,TGTGCCAGCAGCTTAATGGTAGGGGGGATCTACACCTTC
.,.,TRBV7-9,11,TRBJ2-7,CASSLDHEQYF,TGTGCCAGCAGCTTAGATCACGAGCAGTACTTC
.,.,TRBV4-1,15,TRBJ2-2,CASSQPFRDTGELFF,TGCGCCAGCAGCCAACCTTTCAGGGACACCGGGGAGCTGTTTTTT
TRBD1,.,TRBV29-1,18,TRBJ1-1,CSVIGQVKLSWSGTEAFF,TGCAGCGTCATCGGACAGGTAAAGCTTTCATGGTCGGGCACTGAAGCTTTCTTT
TRBD1,.,TRBV5-6,17,TRBJ2-1,CASSLEQGAAVYNEQFF,TGTGCCAGCAGCTTGGAACAGGGGGCAGCGGTCTACAATGAGCAGTTCTTC
.,.,TRBV6-4,12,TRBJ1-1,CARTGVNTEAFF,TGTGCCAGAACCGGGGTGAACACTGAAGCTTTCTTT
.,.,TRBV6-5,16,TRBJ1-1,CASSSFGGQTYTEAFF,TGTGCCAGCAGTTCTTTTGGTGGACAGACCTACACTGAAGCTTTCTTT
.,.,TRBV6-5,11,TRBJ1-1,CASSQGPSTFF,TGTGCCAGCAGCCAGGGTCCCTCGACTTTCTTT
.,.,TRBV6-6,14,TRBJ2-3,CASTEPFRTDTQYF,TGTGCCAGCACTGAGCCATTTCGCACAGATACGCAGTATTTT
.,.,TRBV9,13,TRBJ1-2,CASSHRANYGYTF,TGTGCCAGCTCTCACAGGGCTAACTATGGCTACACCTTC
TRBD1,.,TRBV28,17,TRBJ2-1,CASSSTPGTGRHNEQFF,TGTGCCAGCAGTTCCACCCCCGGGACAGGGAGGCACAATGAGCAGTTCTTC
TRBD1,.,TRBV5-4,15,TRBJ2-1,CASSKDRIQVNEQFF,TGTGCCAGCAGTAAGGACAGGATTCAGGTCAATGAGCAGTTCTTC
.,.,TRBV5-4,14,TRBJ2-3,CASSVGAGTDTQYF,TGTGCCAGCAGCGTGGGGGCCGGGACAGATACGCAGTATTTT
.,once,TRBV2,14,TRBJ1-2,CASSPGGTNYGYTF,TGTGCCAGCAGTCCGGGAGGTACTAACTATGGCTACACCTTC
TRBD1,.,TRBV28,13,TRBJ1-2,CASEDRASYGYTF,TGTGCCAGCGAGGACAGGGCTTCGTATGGCTACACCTTC